This TCR beta chain comes out of a study of breast tumors, draining lymph nodes, adjacent tissues. The lymph nodes were axillary draining lymph nodes from breast cancer patients. TCRdb redid the calling of the multiplex PCR reads with MiXCR, one entry per CDR3 protein. The sample lists fewer than 200,000 distinct CDR3 sequences; approximately 30% were seen once. This clonotype has a count of ten or more. Its antigen remains unknown. Study-wide findings and caveats: Data fit most tumor T cells coming from lymph node, expanding in tumor. Tumors had less TCR diversity than lymph nodes, more than nontumor tissue. Luminal-like breast cancer showed significantly greater tumor-nontumor repertoire similarity than basal-like breast cancer did. The lymph node origin of tumor T cells was framed as consistent with a hypothesis, not demonstrated.

The V and J ends lost 1 base and 0 bases respectively, with 10 bases between them. Germline V gene lookup returns CDR1 DFQATT and CDR2 SNEGSKA (reference sequence). This CDR3 is 15 amino acids long. Sequenced input: axillary lymph node tissue. The receptor's source is a female donor with breast cancer. Some clones in this sample may be carry-over from other donors' samples. J is TRBJ1-5 and V is TRBV20-1; D not certain. CDR3 amino acids: CSARGGTYSNQPQHF. The CDR3 DNA is TGCAGTGCTAGAGGGGGAACCTATAGCAATCAGCCCCAGCATTTT.